This T cell receptor beta chain came from a study of early stage breast cancer tumors. Study-level findings and limits: Tumors had approximately 2.7-fold higher T cell density and higher clonality than adjacent normal breast tissue.

In regard to this clone: Its antigen is not known.

Assay: immunoSEQ multiplex PCR; the TCRdb copy retains only in-frame clones and omits some. The table lists fewer than 35,000 clones, around 70% of them singletons. Per germline, CDR1 SGHNT and CDR2 YENEEA. Trimming pared 5 bases from V and 4 bases from J, leaving 12 bases between. The CDR3 runs 13 residues. The chain couples TRBV11-3 to TRBJ2-7; D not resolved. Sequencing was carried out using blood. The TCR was taken from a person in their fifties with breast cancer. CDR3 nucleotide sequence: TGTGCCAGCAGCCACGGAGCTGGATACGAGCAGTACTTC. Its translation is CASSHGAGYEQYF.